The clone carrying this T cell receptor (beta chain) has more than one count but fewer than ten. Its antigen is unknown. The sample comes from a study of beta chain features in type 1 diabetes. Notes on the study in general: Significant though moderate, a shortening of TCRB CDR3s appeared in all four CD4+ subsets of Type 1 diabetes patients.

Expressed TCRB transcripts were sequenced because the isolated RNA had all been reverse transcribed beforehand. Generated by immunoSEQ multiplex PCR, the TCRdb table keeps only in-frame clones and is missing some. The sample consists of 600,000 to 750,000 clones, around 11% of them appearing once. Trimming shortened V by 0 bases and J by 10 bases, and 6 bases separated the two germline ends. The V gene's germline CDR1 is DFQATT and CDR2 SNEGSKA (reference sequence). The CDR3 is 10 residues long. The rearrangement uses TRBV20-1 and TRBJ1-2; D is undetermined. The specimen sequenced was naive CD4+ T cells from blood. The source is a young man with type 1 diabetes. The CDR3 loop reads CSARDDPYTF. CDR3 in DNA: TGCAGTGCTAGAGATGATCCCTACACCTTC.